A selection of T cell receptor beta chains follows, all from one sample in a study of blood T cell repertoires in COVID-19. Libraries were prepared by immunoSEQ multiplex PCR; TCRdb keeps only in-frame clonotypes and omits some of them. This sample has roughly 500,000 clones, with 80% to 90% found just once. The sample comprised peripheral blood. The receptors originated from a human donor in a cohort sampled during active COVID-19. Both conserved end residues are part of each CDR3. The order of the fields is D gene, V gene, clone size, J gene, CDR3 DNA, CDR3 protein. The D gene is left open where the match is weak. Clone size is given for some rows only: seen once, a few or many times, or a class if the clone is expanded.

TRBD1	TRBV5-4	NA	TRBJ1-2	TGTGCCAGCAGGCCGGGACAGAACTATGGCTACACCTTC	CASRPGQNYGYTF
NA	TRBV30	NA	TRBJ1-4	TGTGCCTGGAGCGGCATCCCCCGGGGAGAAAAACTGTTTTTT	CAWSGIPRGEKLFF
NA	TRBV30	NA	TRBJ1-2	TGTGCCTGGAGTGTATCGGGTAACTATGGCTACACCTTC	CAWSVSGNYGYTF
NA	TRBV29-1	NA	TRBJ1-2	TGCAGCGTTGGGGGGAGGTATGGCTACACCTTC	CSVGGRYGYTF
TRBD2	TRBV6-6	NA	TRBJ2-7	TGTGCCAGCAGCGGACTAGCGGGACCGAGCTCCTACGAGCAGTACTTC	CASSGLAGPSSYEQYF
NA	TRBV11-3	NA	TRBJ2-7	TGTGCCAGCAGCTTAGGTGCAGGGGCCTACGAGCAGTACTTC	CASSLGAGAYEQYF
TRBD1	TRBV19	NA	TRBJ2-1	TGTGCCAGTAGTACCCGGGACAGGGGGTCCTACAATGAGCAGTTCTTC	CASSTRDRGSYNEQFF
TRBD1	TRBV2	NA	TRBJ2-5	TGTGCAAGCGGGACAGGGGTCGAGACCCAGTACTTC	CASGTGVETQYF
TRBD1	TRBV5-1	NA	TRBJ1-6	TGCGCCAGCAGCTCCGGACAGGGTAGTAATTCACCCCTCCACTTT	CASSSGQGSNSPLHF
NA	TRBV3-1/TRBV3-2	NA	TRBJ1-5	TGTGCCAGCAGCCAAGAACAGGGAAATCAGCCCCAGCATTTT	CASSQEQGNQPQHF
NA	TRBV7-9	once	TRBJ1-5	TGTGCCAGCAGCTTAGGCAGGAATCAGCCCCAGCATTTT	CASSLGRNQPQHF
NA	TRBV5-1	NA	TRBJ2-4	TGCGCCAGCAGCCTGACGGGGGACAAAAACATTCAGTACTTC	CASSLTGDKNIQYF
NA	TRBV2	few	TRBJ1-4	TGTGCCAGCAGACAGGGTAGGGCGAATGAAAAACTGTTTTTT	CASRQGRANEKLFF
NA	TRBV25-1	NA	TRBJ1-2	TGTGCCAGCAGTGGAGACTATGGCTACACCTTC	CASSGDYGYTF
NA	TRBV24-1	NA	TRBJ1-1	TGTGCCACCAGAAGTACCGGGACAACGAACACTGAAGCTTTCTTT	CATRSTGTTNTEAFF
NA	TRBV9	many	TRBJ1-5	TGTGCCAGCAGCGTAGGGGGGGGTAGTCAGCCCCAGCATTTT	CASSVGGGSQPQHF
NA	TRBV15	NA	TRBJ1-5	TGTGCCACCAGCCCACACCTTAGCAATCAGCCCCAGCATTTT	CATSPHLSNQPQHF